One T cell receptor beta chain is described in this entry. The method was immunoSEQ multiplex PCR; TCRdb's version includes in-frame clones alone and lacks a portion of them. Here the sample spans some 100,000 clones, 90% being singletons. The sample belongs to a study of blood T cell repertoires in COVID-19. Whole-study context: The United States, Italy and Spain provided the acute and convalescent COVID-19 samples.

After removal of 3 bases from V and 0 bases from J, the junction contained 3 bases not matched to a gene. Germline CDR1 and CDR2: LGHDT and YNNKEL (reference sequence). This CDR3 contains 17 residues. Sequencing was performed on peripheral blood. The V call is TRBV3-1 (or the pseudogene TRBV3-2), the J call TRBJ2-3, with 13 bases lining up with TRBD2. This receptor was obtained from a man aged 45-60 years with acute or convalescent COVID-19. The chain's CDR3 is CASSQRLAGGSTDTQYF. DNA of the CDR3: TGTGCCAGCAGCCAGAGACTAGCGGGAGGAAGCACAGATACGCAGTATTTT.